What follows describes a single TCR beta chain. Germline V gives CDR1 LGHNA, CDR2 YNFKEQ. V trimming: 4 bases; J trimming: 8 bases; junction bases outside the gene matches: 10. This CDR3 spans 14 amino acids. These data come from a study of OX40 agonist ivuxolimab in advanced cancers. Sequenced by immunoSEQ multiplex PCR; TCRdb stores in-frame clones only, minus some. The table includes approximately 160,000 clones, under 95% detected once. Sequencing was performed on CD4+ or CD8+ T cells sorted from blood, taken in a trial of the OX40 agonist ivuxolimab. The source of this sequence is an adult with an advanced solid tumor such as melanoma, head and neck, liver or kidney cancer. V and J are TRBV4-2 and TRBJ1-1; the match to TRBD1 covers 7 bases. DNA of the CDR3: TGTGCCAGCAGCCTCGGAGGGGGCGCATGGGAAGCTTTCTTT. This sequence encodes CASSLGGGAWEAFF.